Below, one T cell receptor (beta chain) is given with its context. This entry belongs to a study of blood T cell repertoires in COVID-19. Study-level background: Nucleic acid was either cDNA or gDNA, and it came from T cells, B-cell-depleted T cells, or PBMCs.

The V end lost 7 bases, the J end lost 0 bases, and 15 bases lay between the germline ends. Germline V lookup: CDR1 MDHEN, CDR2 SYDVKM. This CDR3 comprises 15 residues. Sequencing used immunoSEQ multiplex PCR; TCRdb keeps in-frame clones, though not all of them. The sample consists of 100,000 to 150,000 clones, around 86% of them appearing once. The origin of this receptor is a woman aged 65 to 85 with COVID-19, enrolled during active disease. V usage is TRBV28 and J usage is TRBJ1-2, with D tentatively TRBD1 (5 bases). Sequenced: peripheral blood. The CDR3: CASTLHRNANYGYTF. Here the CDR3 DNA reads TGTGCCAGCACCCTACACAGGAACGCTAACTATGGCTACACCTTC.